This T cell receptor (beta chain) was identified in a study of T cell responses to AZD1222 COVID-19 vaccine. Study-wide results and limits: Donor demographics were predominantly white British with a female majority; clonal diversity may be underestimated. In the spike-specific TCR repertoire, nearly half reportedly target unmutated variant regions.

A remark on this clone: Antigen: not known.

Assay used: immunoSEQ multiplex PCR; TCRdb lists only in-frame clones, some missing. The sample gives 100,000 to 150,000 clones, roughly 92% of which show up once; approximately 5.4% is in the top ten. Germline lookup yields CDR1 SGDLS and CDR2 YYNGEE. The CDR3 contains 17 residues. V lost 2 bases and J 4 bases, leaving 20 bases between the germline ends. The V call is TRBV9, the J call TRBJ2-3; weak D call: TRBD2 (5 bases). The TCR comes from an adult in good health. The sample in question was peripheral blood, obtained on day 0 of AZD1222 vaccination. Here the CDR3 DNA reads TGTGCCAGCAGCGTCGAAGGGTGGGGAGTGAGGTCAGATACGCAGTATTTT. Protein product: CASSVEGWGVRSDTQYF.